Sequencing of this TCR beta chain was carried out in a study of T-cell memory formation after mild COVID-19. TCRdb called the 5' RACE reads again in MiXCR, with one record for every CDR3 protein. The table shows approximately 500,000 distinct CDR3 sequences, with 20% to 30% occurring only once. CDR3 length: 17 residues. V was trimmed by 1 base and J by 0 bases, leaving 13 bases between them. The V gene's germline CDR1 is SGHAT and CDR2 FQNNGV. This clonotype originated in an adult woman who had mild COVID-19 (a few samples of this study predate the infection). Cell type and time point are not known. What was sequenced was PBMCs or a T cell subset sorted from them (not recorded which). V gene TRBV11-2 combines with J gene TRBJ1-3, with D possibly TRBD1 on 6 matching bases. The CDR3 DNA follows: TGTGCCAGCAGCTTAGTCTACAGGGTCCCCTCTGGAAACACCATATATTTT. Translation: CASSLVYRVPSGNTIYF.